The clone carrying this T cell receptor (beta chain) was seen once. This CDR3 spans 14 amino acids. In germline, CDR1 is SGHRS, CDR2 YFSETQ. V shed 6 bases and J shed 1 base, with 13 bases lying between them. Sequencing was performed with immunoSEQ multiplex PCR; in TCRdb, only in-frame clones are kept and a portion is missing. The sample has about 120,000 clones; around 82% are singletons. This specimen comes from a study of blood T cell repertoires in COVID-19. V is TRBV5-1 and J is TRBJ1-1; a weak D match, TRBD1 (5 bases). Specimen: peripheral blood. The TCR originated in a man aged 30 to 45 with COVID-19, enrolled during active disease. This chain's CDR3 is CASIMDTSNTEAFF. CDR3 coding DNA: TGCGCCAGCATTATGGACACTTCGAACACTGAAGCTTTCTTT.